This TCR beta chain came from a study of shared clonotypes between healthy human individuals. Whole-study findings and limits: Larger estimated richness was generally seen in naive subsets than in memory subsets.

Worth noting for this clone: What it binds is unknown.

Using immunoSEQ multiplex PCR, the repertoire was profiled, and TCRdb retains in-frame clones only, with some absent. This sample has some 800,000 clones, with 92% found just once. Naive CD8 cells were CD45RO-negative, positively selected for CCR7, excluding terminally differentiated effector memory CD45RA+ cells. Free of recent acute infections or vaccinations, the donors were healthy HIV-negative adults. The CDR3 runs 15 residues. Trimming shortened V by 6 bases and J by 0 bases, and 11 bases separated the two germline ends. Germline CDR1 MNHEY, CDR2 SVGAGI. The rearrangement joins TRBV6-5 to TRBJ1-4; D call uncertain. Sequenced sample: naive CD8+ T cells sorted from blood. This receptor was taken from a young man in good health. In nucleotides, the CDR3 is TGTGCCAGCAGCCCCACAGTTGCAACTAATGAAAAACTGTTTTTT. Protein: CASSPTVATNEKLFF.